This record covers a single T cell receptor (beta chain). Its antigen is currently unknown. CDR3 length: 12 residues. The V end was cut by 2 bases, the J end by 9 bases, with 8 bases between. Germline CDR1 SGHAT, CDR2 FQNNGV. This sample stems from a study of radiotherapy plus CTLA-4 blockade in lung cancer. Whole-study context: Around 18% of patients responded objectively, and 31% achieved disease control.

The study, taken as a whole, reports: Among blood TCR repertoires after radiotherapy plus ipilimumab, tumor-derived clones expanded. Early shifts in blood T cell clones, with interferon-beta, reportedly predicted response best.

Repertoires were generated with immunoSEQ multiplex PCR, while TCRdb's copy carries only in-frame clones and drops some. The repertoire holds 100,000 to 150,000 clones, with over 80% as singletons. The specimen comprised peripheral blood, sampled from a patient treated with radiotherapy plus ipilimumab. The clonotype originates from a human donor with non-small cell lung cancer that progressed on radiotherapy plus ipilimumab. The V call is TRBV11-2, the J call TRBJ2-1; no firm D call. The chain's CDR3 is CASSLQFLEQFF. CDR3 nucleotide sequence: TGTGCCAGCAGCTTACAGTTTCTTGAGCAGTTCTTC.